This is a list of T cell receptor beta chains from one sample in a study of regulatory dendritic cells for organ transplantation. Sequenced by immunoSEQ multiplex PCR; TCRdb stores in-frame clones only, minus some. The data show 30,000 to 35,000 clones, about 88% seen once. Sequencing was performed on naive CD4+ T cells from blood. The receptors here all came from a human donor in good health. Each CDR3 is given with its conserved first and last residue. The D gene is left open where the match is weak. Rows may omit the clone size; those that give it use once, few, many or a size class.

abundance	v_gene	d_gene	j_gene	CDR3nt	CDR3aa
NA	TRBV10-3	NA	TRBJ2-7	TGTGCCATCAGTGACCAGGGCGGCGAGCAGTACTTC	CAISDQGGEQYF
NA	TRBV27	NA	TRBJ2-1	TGTGCCAGCAGGCCTCACGGAACTTACAATGAGCAGTTCTTC	CASRPHGTYNEQFF
NA	TRBV11-2	NA	TRBJ2-5	TGTGCCAGCAGCTTTGGTGGCATCCAAGAGACCCAGTACTTC	CASSFGGIQETQYF
once	TRBV5-1	NA	TRBJ2-3	TGCGCCAGCAGCCTTGTTTCGCTCACAGATACGCAGTATTTT	CASSLVSLTDTQYF
NA	TRBV19	NA	TRBJ2-7	TGTGCCAGTAGTAGACATGCCGGGCCTGGGCCCCCCTACGAGCAGTACTTC	CASSRHAGPGPPYEQYF
NA	TRBV28	NA	TRBJ1-6	TGTGCCAGCAGGCCGTTATCAACTTCACCCCTCCACTTT	CASRPLSTSPLHF
NA	TRBV9	TRBD1	TRBJ2-7	TGTGCCAGCAGCGTAGGGCAGGGGGCGCCAGGCGAGCAGTACTTC	CASSVGQGAPGEQYF
NA	TRBV6-1	NA	TRBJ1-4	TGTGCCAGCAGTGATCCAGGGACTAATGAAAAACTGTTTTTT	CASSDPGTNEKLFF
NA	TRBV18	TRBD1	TRBJ2-7	TGTGCCAGCTCAACCCTCCAGGGGGAACACGAGCAGTACTTC	CASSTLQGEHEQYF
NA	TRBV4-2	TRBD2	TRBJ2-1	TGTGCCAGCAGCCACACGAGCGGGGGGATGAATGAGCAGTTCTTC	CASSHTSGGMNEQFF
NA	TRBV4-2	NA	TRBJ2-3	TGTGCCAGCAGCCAAGACCGCAGCACAGATACGCAGTATTTT	CASSQDRSTDTQYF
NA	TRBV21-1	NA	TRBJ1-2	TGTGCCAGCAGCAACGAGAGGCTAAGAGGGACAGGTGGCTACACCTTC	CASSNERLRGTGGYTF
NA	TRBV7-2	NA	TRBJ1-1	TGTGCCAGCAGCTTAGGGGGCAGGAACACTGAAGCTTTCTTT	CASSLGGRNTEAFF
NA	TRBV4-3	TRBD1	TRBJ2-3	TGCGCCAGCAGCCAGATGAGGACAGGGACATCGACAGATACGCAGTATTTT	CASSQMRTGTSTDTQYF
once	TRBV9	NA	TRBJ2-3	TGTGCCCCCCGGGAGATAGCGGAGAGCACAGATACGCAGTATTTT	CAPREIAESTDTQYF
NA	TRBV6-1	TRBD2	TRBJ2-3	TGTGCCAGCAGTGAATGGCGGGGGGGCACAGATACGCAGTATTTT	CASSEWRGGTDTQYF
NA	TRBV18	TRBD2	TRBJ2-7	TGTGCCAGCTCACTCGAGTCGACTAGCCACGAGCAGTACTTC	CASSLESTSHEQYF
once	TRBV18	NA	TRBJ2-7	TGTGCCAGCTCACGGGGGCAGGGCTCCTACGAGCAGTACTTC	CASSRGQGSYEQYF
NA	TRBV6-5	NA	TRBJ1-2	TGTGCCAGCAGTTCCGGACGGCTTAACTATGGCTACACCTTC	CASSSGRLNYGYTF
NA	TRBV9	TRBD2	TRBJ2-3	TGTGCCAGCAGCGTAGGCCGGACTAGCGGGAAAACAGATACGCAGTATTTT	CASSVGRTSGKTDTQYF